Listed below are T cell receptor beta chains from one sample, sequenced in a study of lymphopenia after photon versus proton radiotherapy. Using immunoSEQ multiplex PCR, the repertoire was profiled, and TCRdb retains in-frame clones only, with some absent. This table holds 20,000 to 30,000 clones, approximately 80% found once. The specimen was peripheral blood, collected from a patient treated with photon-based radiotherapy. These receptors came from a man aged 35 to 55 with gastric cancer. The CDR3 runs from the conserved cysteine through the conserved F or W. The D gene is left open where the match is weak. The listing skips clone size in some rows; elsewhere it reads once, few, many or a size class.

j_call d_call clone_size v_call cdr3_length cdr3_nt cdr3_aa
TRBJ2-5 NA NA TRBV7-2 14 TGTGCCAGCAGCTTAGATCAAGCGGACCGTCCAGCGTACTTC CASSLDQADRPAYF
TRBJ2-3 NA NA TRBV5-1 15 TGCGCCAGCAGCTTGTCCCATTCTAGCACAGATACGCAGTATTTT CASSLSHSSTDTQYF
TRBJ2-3 TRBD2 NA TRBV29-1 14 TGCAGCGCGTGGGGACTATTAGGCACAGATACGCAGTATTTT CSAWGLLGTDTQYF
TRBJ2-2 NA NA TRBV27 12 TGTGCCAGTAATGGGGACACCGGGGAGCTGTTTTTT CASNGDTGELFF
TRBJ2-3 NA NA TRBV10-3 12 TGTGCCATCAGTGAGGGTAGCGGTACGCAGTATTTT CAISEGSGTQYF
TRBJ2-2 NA NA TRBV4-2 14 TGTGCCAGCAGCCAAGATGGGGGCTACGGGGAGCTGTTTTTT CASSQDGGYGELFF
TRBJ2-7 NA NA TRBV30 14 TGTGCCTGGAGTGTACAGATCGACTCCTACGAGCAGTACTTC CAWSVQIDSYEQYF
TRBJ1-3 NA NA TRBV9 15 TGTGCCAGCAGCCCAATCTCGACGGTTGGAAACACCATATATTTT CASSPISTVGNTIYF
TRBJ1-1 NA NA TRBV7-2 13 TGTGCCAGCAGCTTAGAGGCGGCGACAGAAGCTTTCTTT CASSLEAATEAFF
TRBJ1-5 NA NA TRBV27 14 TGTGCCAGCAGTTTAGGGGGAAGCAATCAGCCCCAGCATTTT CASSLGGSNQPQHF
TRBJ2-4 NA NA TRBV7-3 13 TGTGCCAGCAGCCCGGGACGGCCTGACATTCAGTACTTC CASSPGRPDIQYF
TRBJ2-7 NA medium-sized TRBV4-2 12 TGTGCCAGCAGCCAAGATGTCCACGAGCAGTACTTC CASSQDVHEQYF
TRBJ2-2 NA NA TRBV11-3 11 TGTGCCAGCAGCCGACCCGGGGAGCTGTTTTTT CASSRPGELFF
TRBJ2-2 TRBD2 NA TRBV6-1 15 TGTGCCAGCAAAACTAGCGGGGGTAACACCGGGGAGCTGTTTTTT CASKTSGGNTGELFF
TRBJ1-4 NA NA TRBV27 15 TGTGCCAGCAGTGCGGGGGTGATTTCTAATGAAAAACTGTTTTTT CASSAGVISNEKLFF
TRBJ2-3 NA NA TRBV2 15 TGTGCCAGCAGTCAGGACTGGACTAGCACAGATACGCAGTATTTT CASSQDWTSTDTQYF
TRBJ2-3 NA NA TRBV5-6 11 TGTGCCAGCAGCTACTCAGATACGCAGTATTTT CASSYSDTQYF
TRBJ1-6 TRBD1 NA TRBV7-6 14 TGTGCCAGCAGCTTAACGACAGGGGACTCACCCCTCCACTTT CASSLTTGDSPLHF
TRBJ1-1 NA NA TRBV5-6 15 TGTGCCAGCAGCTTGGTCGGGCTTATGAACACTGAAGCTTTCTTT CASSLVGLMNTEAFF
TRBJ1-4 NA NA TRBV4-1 14 TGCGCCAGCAGCCAAATTGGGCGACTTGAAAAACTGTTTTTT CASSQIGRLEKLFF
TRBJ1-1 NA NA TRBV4-1 17 TGCGCCAGCAGCCAGAGCGGGGGGGGGCATATTTTGGGTGAAGCTTTCTTT CASSQSGGGHILGEAFF
TRBJ1-3 NA NA TRBV5-1 15 TGCGCCAGCAGCTTGGAAGGGGGTAAAGGAAACACCATATATTTT CASSLEGGKGNTIYF
TRBJ2-2 TRBD1 few TRBV19 17 TGTGCCAGTAGTACCCGAGGGGGACAGGGAAACACCGGGGAGCTGTTTTTT CASSTRGGQGNTGELFF
TRBJ1-1 NA NA TRBV11-2 16 TGTGCCAGCAGCTTAGATACGACGGCCCTGTTGGCTGAAGCTTTCTTT CASSLDTTALLAEAFF
TRBJ2-3 NA NA TRBV5-1 15 TGCGCCAGCAGCTTGCGCGGGGCAGGGGCAGATACGCAGTATTTT CASSLRGAGADTQYF
TRBJ1-2 TRBD1 NA TRBV5-4 14 TGTGCCAGCAGCTTCGGACAGGGCCCAGGAGGCTACACCTTC CASSFGQGPGGYTF
TRBJ1-5 NA NA TRBV5-6 13 TGTGCCAGCAGCTCCAGGGCATTGGGGCCCCAGCATTTT CASSSRALGPQHF
TRBJ2-2 NA few TRBV7-6 16 TGTGCCAGCAGGGCCGGTACCTACCTGAACACCGGGGAGCTGTTTTTT CASRAGTYLNTGELFF
TRBJ2-1 NA once TRBV7-3 14 TGTGCCAGCAGCTCCCAACCTACATACAATGAGCAGTTCTTC CASSSQPTYNEQFF
TRBJ1-5 NA NA TRBV11-2 15 TGTGCCAGCAGCTTAGGAGGGGGAGACAATCAGCCCCAGCATTTT CASSLGGGDNQPQHF
TRBJ2-7 TRBD1 NA TRBV7-9 15 TGTGCCAGCAGCCCGGGACAGGGGGCTGTCGACGAGCAGTACTTC CASSPGQGAVDEQYF
TRBJ2-5 TRBD2 NA TRBV25-1 14 TGTGCCAGCAGTCGAGCGGGGGGGCAGGAGACCCAGTACTTC CASSRAGGQETQYF
TRBJ2-7 TRBD1 NA TRBV11-2 17 TGTGCCAGCAGCTTAGCCTTGGACAGGGACAGCTCCTACGAGCAGTACTTC CASSLALDRDSSYEQYF
TRBJ2-3 TRBD1 NA TRBV4-1 16 TGCGCCAGCAGCCAAGATGTGGGACAGGGGTCAGATACGCAGTATTTT CASSQDVGQGSDTQYF
TRBJ2-5 TRBD2 NA TRBV5-1 16 TGCGCCAGCAGCTCTACACTTCGGGGGGGTCAAGAGACCCAGTACTTC CASSSTLRGGQETQYF
TRBJ1-5 NA NA TRBV15 15 TGTGCCACCAGCAGAGGGCCGGGGGAGAATCAGCCCCAGCATTTT CATSRGPGENQPQHF
TRBJ1-3 TRBD1 NA TRBV19 15 TGTGCCAGTATGGGACAGGGGAGCTCTGGAAACACCATATATTTT CASMGQGSSGNTIYF
TRBJ2-5 TRBD2 NA TRBV5-1 19 TGCGCCAGCAGCCGCCCTCAATTCCCGGGACTAGCGTTCCAAGAGACCCAGTACTTC CASSRPQFPGLAFQETQYF
TRBJ2-3 TRBD1 NA TRBV7-3 13 TGTGCCAGCAGCCTACAGGGGACAGATACGCAGTATTTT CASSLQGTDTQYF
TRBJ2-1 NA NA TRBV5-5 14 TGTGCCAGCAGCCCAGTCCGCTCCTACAATGAGCAGTTCTTC CASSPVRSYNEQFF
TRBJ1-6 NA NA TRBV7-6 13 TGTGCCAGCAGCCCCGGACAGTATTCACCCCTCCACTTT CASSPGQYSPLHF
TRBJ2-5 TRBD1 NA TRBV5-1 15 TGCGCCAGCAGCTTGGAGGTGGGACAGCAAGAGACCCAGTACTTC CASSLEVGQQETQYF
TRBJ2-7 NA NA TRBV11-2 18 TGTGCCAGCAGCTTAGGGCCCGGTCGGTTAATCCTCTCCTACGAGCAGTACTTC CASSLGPGRLILSYEQYF
TRBJ1-1 NA NA TRBV4-3 14 TGCGCCAGCAGCCAGGGTCCTCGCCCCACTGAAGCTTTCTTT CASSQGPRPTEAFF
TRBJ2-7 NA NA TRBV5-6 13 TGTGCCAGCAGCTTGGACGCCCCCTACGAGCAGTACTTC CASSLDAPYEQYF
TRBJ1-1 NA NA TRBV18 13 TGTGCCAGCTCACGGAACCCGAACACTGAAGCTTTCTTT CASSRNPNTEAFF
TRBJ1-6 NA NA TRBV19 14 TGTGCCAGTAGTATTACTACCTATAATTCACCCCTCCACTTT CASSITTYNSPLHF
TRBJ1-4 NA NA TRBV29-1 13 TGCAGCGGTCTGACGCCAGGGGATGAAAAACTGTTTTTT CSGLTPGDEKLFF
TRBJ1-5 TRBD1 NA TRBV9 15 TGTGCCAGCAGCAGGACAGGGGGTGAAGTTCAGCCCCAGCATTTT CASSRTGGEVQPQHF
TRBJ1-3 TRBD1 NA TRBV2 14 TGTGCCAGCAGTTCAGACAGGGGGGGAAACACCATATATTTT CASSSDRGGNTIYF
TRBJ2-2 TRBD2 NA TRBV6-4 15 TGTGCCAGCAGTGAAACTAGCGGGGGAAACGGGGAGCTGTTTTTT CASSETSGGNGELFF
TRBJ2-2 NA NA TRBV7-7 15 TGTGCCAGCAGCTCTACGACAGGACTCACCGGGGAGCTGTTTTTT CASSSTTGLTGELFF
TRBJ1-2 TRBD1 NA TRBV29-1 13 TGCAGCGTTGAGGGGACAGGGGTGGATGGCTACACCTTC CSVEGTGVDGYTF
TRBJ1-5 TRBD1 NA TRBV19 15 TGTGCCGGAGGGGGTATGGGACAGGGTAACCAGCCCCAGCATTTT CAGGGMGQGNQPQHF
TRBJ1-6 NA NA TRBV19 13 TGTGCCAGTAGTGCAGGGTTCCGTTCACCCCTCCACTTT CASSAGFRSPLHF
TRBJ1-2 NA NA TRBV5-1 13 TGCGCCAGCAGCTTAGCAGGGATGGATGGCTACACCTTC CASSLAGMDGYTF
TRBJ2-2 TRBD1 NA TRBV9 18 TGTGCCAGCAGCGTAGCTAGTTGGACAGGGGTCCGGGGCGGGGAGCTGTTTTTT CASSVASWTGVRGGELFF